This T cell receptor (beta chain) was retrieved from a study of blood T cell repertoires in COVID-19. Study in general: Samples came from the United States, Italy and Spain, spanning acute and convalescent COVID-19.

Assay used: immunoSEQ multiplex PCR; TCRdb lists only in-frame clones, some missing. In the table there are approximately 82,000 clones, around 88% of which are singletons. Per the germline V gene, CDR1 is MNHEY and CDR2 is SVGAGI. The CDR3 runs 12 residues. V dropped 8 bases and J dropped 4 bases, with 11 bases sitting between them. The sequenced material came from peripheral blood. The clonotype originates from a woman aged 60-75 years with acute or convalescent COVID-19. The chain couples TRBV6-5 to TRBJ1-2; D unclear. Written as DNA, the CDR3 is TGTGCCAGCCGCAGGCCGGCCTATGGCTACACCTTC. It codes for CASRRPAYGYTF.